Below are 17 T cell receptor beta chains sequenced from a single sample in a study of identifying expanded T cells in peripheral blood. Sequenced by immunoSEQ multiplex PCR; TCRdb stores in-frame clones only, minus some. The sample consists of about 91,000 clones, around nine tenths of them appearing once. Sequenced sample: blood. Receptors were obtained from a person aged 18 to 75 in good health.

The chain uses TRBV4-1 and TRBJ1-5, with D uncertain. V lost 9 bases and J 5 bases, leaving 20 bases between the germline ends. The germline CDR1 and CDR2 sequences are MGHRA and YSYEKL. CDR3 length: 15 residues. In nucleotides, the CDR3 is TGCGCCAGTTCGGTCTCTGGCGGCGGCGATCAGCCCCAGCATTTT. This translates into CASSVSGGGDQPQHF.

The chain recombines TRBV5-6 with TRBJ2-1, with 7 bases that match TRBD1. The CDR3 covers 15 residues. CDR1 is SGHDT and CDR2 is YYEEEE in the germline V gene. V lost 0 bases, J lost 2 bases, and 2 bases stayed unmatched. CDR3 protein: CASSLDRGTYNEQFF. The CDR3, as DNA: TGTGCCAGCAGCTTGGACAGGGGAACCTACAATGAGCAGTTCTTC. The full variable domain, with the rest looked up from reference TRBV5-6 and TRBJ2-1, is DAGVTQSPTHLIKTRGQQVTLRCSPKSGHDTVSWYQQALGQGPQFIFQYYEEEERQRGNFPDRFSGHQFPNYSSELNVNALLLGDSALYLCASSLDRGTYNEQFFGPGTRLTVL.

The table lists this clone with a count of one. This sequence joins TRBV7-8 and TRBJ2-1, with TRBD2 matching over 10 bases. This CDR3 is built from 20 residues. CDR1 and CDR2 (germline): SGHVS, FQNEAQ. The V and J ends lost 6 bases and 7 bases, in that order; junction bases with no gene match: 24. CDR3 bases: TGTGCCAGCAGGCCCTTCATAAGTTTGAGCGGGGGGGCGGTTACAAATGAGCAGTTCTTC. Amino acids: CASRPFISLSGGAVTNEQFF. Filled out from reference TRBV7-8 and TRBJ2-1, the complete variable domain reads GAGVSQSPRYKVAKRGQDVALRCDPISGHVSLFWYQQALGQGPEFLTYFQNEAQLDKSGLPSDRFFAERPEGSVSTLKIQRTQQEDSAVYLCASRPFISLSGGAVTNEQFFGPGTRLTVL.

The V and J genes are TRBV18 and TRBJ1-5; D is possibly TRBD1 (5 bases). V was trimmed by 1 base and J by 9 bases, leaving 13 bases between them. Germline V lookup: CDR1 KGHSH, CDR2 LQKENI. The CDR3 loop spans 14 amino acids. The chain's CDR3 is CASSPRDLGPPQHF. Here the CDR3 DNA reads TGTGCCAGCTCACCACGGGACCTAGGTCCGCCCCAGCATTTT.

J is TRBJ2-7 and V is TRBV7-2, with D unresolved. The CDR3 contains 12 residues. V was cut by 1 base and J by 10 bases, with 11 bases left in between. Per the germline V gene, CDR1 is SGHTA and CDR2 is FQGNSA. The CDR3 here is CASSLVEFDQYF. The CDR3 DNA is TGTGCCAGCAGCTTAGTAGAGTTCGATCAGTACTTC.

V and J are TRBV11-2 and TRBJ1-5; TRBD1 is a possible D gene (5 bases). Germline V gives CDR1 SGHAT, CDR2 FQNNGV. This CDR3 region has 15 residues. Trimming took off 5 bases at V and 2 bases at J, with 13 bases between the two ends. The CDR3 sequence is CASSPVGGGNQPQHF. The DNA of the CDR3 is TGTGCCAGCAGCCCAGTCGGGGGGGGCAATCAGCCCCAGCATTTT.

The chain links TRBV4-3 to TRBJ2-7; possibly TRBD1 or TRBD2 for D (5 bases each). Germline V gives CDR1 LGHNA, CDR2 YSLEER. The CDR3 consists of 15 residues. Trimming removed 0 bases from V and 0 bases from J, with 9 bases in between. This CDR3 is CASSQDEGTSYEQYF. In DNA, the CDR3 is TGCGCCAGCAGCCAAGATGAGGGGACCTCCTACGAGCAGTACTTC.

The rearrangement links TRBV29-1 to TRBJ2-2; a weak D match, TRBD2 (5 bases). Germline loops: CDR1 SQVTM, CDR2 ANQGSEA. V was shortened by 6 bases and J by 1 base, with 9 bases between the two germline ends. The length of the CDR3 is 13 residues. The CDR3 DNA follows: TGCAGCGTCCGACGGGGGAACACCGGGGAGCTGTTTTTT. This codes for CSVRRGNTGELFF.

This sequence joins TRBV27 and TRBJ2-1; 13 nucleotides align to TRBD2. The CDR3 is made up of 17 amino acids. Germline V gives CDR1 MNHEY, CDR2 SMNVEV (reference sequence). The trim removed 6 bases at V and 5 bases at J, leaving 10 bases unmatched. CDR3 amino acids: CASSRPGLAGSNNEQFF. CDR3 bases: TGTGCCAGCAGCCGACCGGGACTAGCGGGATCCAACAATGAGCAGTTCTTC.

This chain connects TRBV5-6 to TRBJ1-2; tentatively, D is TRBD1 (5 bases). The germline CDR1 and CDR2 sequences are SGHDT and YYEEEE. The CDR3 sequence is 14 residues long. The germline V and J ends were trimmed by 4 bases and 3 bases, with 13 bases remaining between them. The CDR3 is CASSQGRHDYGYTF. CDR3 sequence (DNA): TGTGCCAGCAGCCAGGGACGGCATGACTATGGCTACACCTTC.

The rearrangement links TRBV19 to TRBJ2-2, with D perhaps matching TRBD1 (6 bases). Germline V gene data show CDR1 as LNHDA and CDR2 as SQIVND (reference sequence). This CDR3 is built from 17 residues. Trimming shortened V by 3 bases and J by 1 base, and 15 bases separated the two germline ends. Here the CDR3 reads CASSIQNRALNTGELFF. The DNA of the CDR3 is TGTGCCAGTAGTATTCAAAACAGGGCCCTGAACACCGGGGAGCTGTTTTTT.

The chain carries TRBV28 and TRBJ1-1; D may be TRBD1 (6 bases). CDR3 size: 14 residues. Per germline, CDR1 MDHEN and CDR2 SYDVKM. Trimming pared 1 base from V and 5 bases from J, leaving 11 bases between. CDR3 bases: TGTGCCAGCAGTTTATACAGGGATTCGACTGAAGCTTTCTTT. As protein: CASSLYRDSTEAFF.

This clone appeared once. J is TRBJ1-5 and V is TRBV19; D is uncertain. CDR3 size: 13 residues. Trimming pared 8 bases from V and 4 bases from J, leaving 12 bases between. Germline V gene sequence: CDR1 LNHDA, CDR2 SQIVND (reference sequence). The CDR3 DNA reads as TGTGCCAGTGACGCCCGATCAAATCAGCCCCAGCATTTT. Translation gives CASDARSNQPQHF.

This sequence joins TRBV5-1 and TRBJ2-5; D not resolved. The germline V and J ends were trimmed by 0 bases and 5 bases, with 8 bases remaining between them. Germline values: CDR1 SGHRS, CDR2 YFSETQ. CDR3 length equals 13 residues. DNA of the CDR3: TGCGCCAGCAGCTTGGCCTTAGGGGAGACCCAGTACTTC. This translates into CASSLALGETQYF.

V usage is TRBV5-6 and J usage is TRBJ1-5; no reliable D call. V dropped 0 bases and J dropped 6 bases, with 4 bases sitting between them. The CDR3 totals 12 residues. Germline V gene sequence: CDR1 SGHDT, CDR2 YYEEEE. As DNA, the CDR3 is TGTGCCAGCAGCTTGGCAAGTCAGCCCCAGCATTTT. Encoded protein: CASSLASQPQHF.

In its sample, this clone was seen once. DNA of the CDR3: TGTGCCAGCAGCAAAACTTACAGGGGGGGTCAGCCCCAGCATTTT. Encoded protein: CASSKTYRGGQPQHF. The chain links TRBV21-1 to TRBJ1-5; the DNA was not compared with TRBD1, the D call given in the table. TRBV21-1 has pseudogene status. CDR3 length: 15 residues.

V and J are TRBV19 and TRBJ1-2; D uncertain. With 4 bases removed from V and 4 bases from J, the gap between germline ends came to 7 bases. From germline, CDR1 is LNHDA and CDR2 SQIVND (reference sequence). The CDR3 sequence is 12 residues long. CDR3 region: CASSTYSYGYTF. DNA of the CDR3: TGTGCCAGTAGTACCTACAGCTATGGCTACACCTTC.